Listed here are 31 T cell receptor beta chains from one sample, sequenced in a study of regulatory T cells in long-lasting Graves disease. HTBI primers from iRepertoire and Arm-PCR of CDR3 regions yielded the TCR beta libraries. TCRdb reprocessed the multiplex PCR reads via MiXCR and lists one record per CDR3 protein. The data show about 620,000 distinct CDR3 sequences, with around 17% seen just once and around 18% held by the top ten. This sample's time point: newly diagnosed GD, antithyroid drugs for less than 3 months. From PBMCs, RNA was extracted and then used to make the TCR library. A further study also used this sample, focusing on T cells in Graves' hyperthyroidism and ophthalmopathy.

The sample was peripheral blood mononuclear cells (PBMCs), taken at new diagnosis, from a patient treated with antithyroid drugs. The source is a woman between 25 and 40 years old with Graves disease.

This clonotype appeared a few times. The CDR3, as DNA: TGTGCCAGCACCATTTTTTCGGGGGGGGCTGCTGGGGCCAACGTCCTGACTTTC. This gives the protein CASTIFSGGAAGANVLTF. This chain uses TRBV6-1 with TRBJ2-6; 8 bases agree with TRBD2. Germline CDR1 and CDR2: MNHNS and SASEGT. V lost 7 bases and J lost 2; bases outside the gene matches: 13. This CDR3 is 18 amino acids long.

This clonotype appeared many times. The rearrangement links TRBV27 to TRBJ2-7; 10 bases fit TRBD1. The ends lost 4 bases at V and 6 bases at J; junction bases unmatched: 3. CDR1 MNHEY and CDR2 SMNVEV come from the germline V gene (reference sequence). CDR3 size: 13 residues. The CDR3: CASSSWDRGEQYF. For the CDR3, the DNA is TGTGCCAGCAGTTCGTGGGACAGGGGCGAGCAGTACTTC.

The V call is TRBV19, the J call TRBJ2-7; TRBD1 is a possible D gene (6 bases). The CDR3 has 12 amino acids. Germline V gives CDR1 LNHDA, CDR2 SQIVND (reference sequence). With 9 bases removed from V and 6 bases from J, the gap between germline ends came to 15 bases. This CDR3 is CASSWGLGEQYF. CDR3 coding DNA: TGTGCCAGCAGTTGGGGGCTAGGCGAGCAGTACTTC.

The table lists this clonotype with a few counts. The chain combines TRBV20-1 with TRBJ2-3, with D tentatively TRBD2 (5 bases). The CDR3 contains 12 residues. V was shortened by 3 bases and J by 8 bases, with 12 bases between the two germline ends. Per germline, CDR1 DFQATT and CDR2 SNEGSKA (reference sequence). CDR3 DNA: TGCAGTGCTAGCCCCCGGGAAACTACGCAGTATTTT. This encodes CSASPRETTQYF.

This chain links TRBV19 with TRBJ2-5; 7 bases match TRBD2. J lost 4 bases, V lost 5 bases, and 10 bases had no gene match. The CDR3 consists of 15 residues. From germline, CDR1 is LNHDA and CDR2 SQIVND (reference sequence). This CDR3 is CASSRGELGSETQYF. In nucleotides, the CDR3 is TGTGCCAGTAGTCGGGGGGAGCTTGGTTCAGAGACCCAGTACTTC. Combining the CDR3 with reference TRBV19 and TRBJ2-5 gives the whole variable domain DGGITQSPKYLFRKEGQNVTLSCEQNLNHDAMYWYRQDPGQGLRLIYYSQIVNDFQKGDIAEGYSVSREKKESFPLTVTSAQKNPTAFYLCASSRGELGSETQYFGPGTRLLVL.

This clonotype came up a few times. The genes are TRBV6-1 and TRBJ2-1, with D possibly being TRBD1 or TRBD2 (5 bases each). Germline loops: CDR1 MNHNS, CDR2 SASEGT. Trimming stripped 6 bases from V and 16 bases from J, with 25 bases between. This CDR3 spans 14 amino acids. CDR3 bases: TGTGCCAGCAGGGGGGTAGGAATGAGGGTGGCTGCTTTCTTC. Translation gives CASRGVGMRVAAFF.

The chain couples TRBV7-6 to TRBJ2-1; 7 positions agree with TRBD1. This CDR3 comprises 17 residues. Trimming removed 0 bases from V and 8 bases from J; junction bases left unmatched: 13. Germline loops: CDR1 SGHVS, CDR2 FNYEAQ. The CDR3 DNA follows: TGTGCCAGCAGCTTAGCGCCAGGGGGAGACAATACGTATGAGCAGTTCTTC. Protein product: CASSLAPGGDNTYEQFF. Full variable domain (outside the CDR3, taken from reference TRBV7-6 and TRBJ2-1): GAGVSQSPRYKVTKRGQDVALRCDPISGHVSLYWYRQALGQGPEFLTYFNYEAQQDKSGLPNDRFSAERPEGSISTLTIQRTEQRDSAMYRCASSLAPGGDNTYEQFFGPGTRLTVL.

J is TRBJ2-1 and V is TRBV20-1; no definite D call. This CDR3 has 14 residues. Trimming stripped 6 bases from V and 0 bases from J, with 12 bases between. CDR1 and CDR2 from the germline V gene are DFQATT and SNEGSKA (reference sequence). The CDR3 DNA follows: TGCAGTGCCTTCGCGCTCAGCTCCTACAATGAGCAGTTCTTC. Its translation is CSAFALSSYNEQFF.

This clonotype was counted many times. This chain links TRBV28 with TRBJ2-4; no reliable D call. The germline V gene encodes CDR1 MDHEN and CDR2 SYDVKM. The CDR3 contains 13 residues. V was pared by 2 bases and J by 0 bases, with 2 bases between. The CDR3 spells CASSLAAKNIQYF. In DNA form, the CDR3 reads TGTGCCAGCAGTTTAGCAGCCAAAAACATTCAGTACTTC.

The V and J genes are TRBV27 and TRBJ2-1, with TRBD1 as a possible D gene (6 bases). This CDR3 is built from 13 residues. V was shortened by 9 bases and J by 4 bases, with 13 bases between the two germline ends. The germline CDR1 and CDR2 sequences are MNHEY and SMNVEV (reference sequence). CDR3 region: CASRGSGYNEQFF. The DNA for the CDR3 is TGTGCCAGTAGGGGGTCTGGTTACAATGAGCAGTTCTTC.

This clonotype was picked up a small number of times. In DNA, the CDR3 is TGTGCCAGCAGCTTGGAGGCTCACGGCAGGGATACGCAGTATTTT. Protein: CASSLEAHGRDTQYF. The chain recombines TRBV5-8 with TRBJ2-3; D gene uncertain. The CDR3 runs 15 residues. Germline-derived CDR1 and CDR2 are SGHTS and YDEGEE. V lost 0 bases and J 6 bases, leaving 14 bases between the germline ends.

This clonotype was detected ten times or more. This CDR3 reads CASSWTGVYNEQFF. CDR3 coding DNA: TGCGCCAGCAGCTGGACAGGGGTCTACAATGAGCAGTTCTTC. The chain combines TRBV5-1 with TRBJ2-1, with 9 bases lining up with TRBD1. This CDR3 is 14 amino acids long. V lost 3 bases, J lost 3 bases, and 1 base stayed unmatched. Germline lookup yields CDR1 SGHRS and CDR2 YFSETQ.

This clonotype was counted at least ten times. This chain joins TRBV29-1 and TRBJ2-7; no clear D. Germline V gene sequence: CDR1 SQVTM, CDR2 ANQGSEA. The CDR3 spans 11 residues. The V end was cut by 7 bases, the J end by 4 bases, with 11 bases between. The CDR3 DNA reads as TGCAGCGCGGCTGGCAGATACGAGCAGTACTTC. Protein: CSAAGRYEQYF.

V usage is TRBV5-8 and J usage is TRBJ2-7; no clear D gene. Trimming removed 7 bases at V and 3 bases at J, with 11 bases between. CDR1 SGHTS and CDR2 YDEGEE come from the germline V gene. The CDR3 runs to 12 residues. The CDR3 protein is CASPPRNYEQYF. CDR3 DNA sequence: TGTGCCAGCCCCCCCCGCAACTACGAGCAGTACTTC.

The table lists this clonotype with a few counts. This chain connects TRBV11-3 to TRBJ2-1, with D maybe TRBD2 (5 bases). Germline CDR1 and CDR2: SGHNT and YENEEA. Trimming cost V 0 bases and J 1 base, with 7 bases left between them. This CDR3 spans 15 amino acids. The CDR3 DNA sequence: TGTGCCAGCAGCTTAGAGCCGGGGTCCTACAATGAGCAGTTCTTC. Amino acids: CASSLEPGSYNEQFF.

This clonotype was counted between two and nine times. One end of the junction does not line up with germline, which may come from a read error. The chain employs TRBV20-1 and TRBJ2-1; TRBD2 aligns across 10 bases. This CDR3 is built from 12 residues. Per germline, CDR1 DFQATT and CDR2 SNEGSKA (reference sequence). The CDR3: CSGAGGVGERFF. The CDR3 region has the DNA TGCAGTGGAGCGGGAGGGGTGGGTGAGCGGTTCTTC.

This clonotype occurred a few times. The rearrangement links TRBV28 to TRBJ2-3, with TRBD2 matching 12 bases. Looked up from germline, CDR1 is MDHEN and CDR2 is SYDVKM. V was pared by 5 bases and J by 2 bases, with 2 bases of the junction left unmatched. This CDR3 region has 15 residues. The CDR3 region is CASSASGRATDTQYF. The CDR3 bases are TGTGCCAGCAGTGCTAGCGGGAGGGCCACAGATACGCAGTATTTT.

V gene TRBV5-6 combines with J gene TRBJ2-7, with a tentative D call TRBD2 (5 bases). Trimming stripped 3 bases from V and 7 bases from J, with 17 bases between. The CDR3 sequence is 14 residues long. CDR1 and CDR2 (germline): SGHDT, YYEEEE. CDR3 DNA sequence: TGTGCCAGCAGCTCCTCCACTAGACTCTGGGAGCAGTACTTC. Its translation: CASSSSTRLWEQYF. Full variable domain (rest looked up from reference TRBV5-6 and TRBJ2-7): DAGVTQSPTHLIKTRGQQVTLRCSPKSGHDTVSWYQQALGQGPQFIFQYYEEEERQRGNFPDRFSGHQFPNYSSELNVNALLLGDSALYLCASSSSTRLWEQYFGPGTRLTVT.

This clonotype was seen more than once but under ten times. The CDR3 nucleotides read TGTGCCAGCAGTTATCGACTAGCGGCCACCTACAATGAGCAGTTCTTC. Translated: CASSYRLAATYNEQFF. The chain combines TRBV6-9 with TRBJ2-1; 9 nucleotides line up with TRBD2. V trimming: 2 bases; J trimming: 2 bases; junction bases outside the gene matches: 4. This CDR3 is built from 16 residues. Germline V CDR1 and CDR2: MNHGY, SVAAGI.

The chain couples TRBV6-1 to TRBJ2-1; D perhaps matches TRBD2 (6 bases). The germline CDR1 and CDR2 sequences are MNHNS and SASEGT. Trimming shortened V by 8 bases and J by 0 bases, and 17 bases separated the two germline ends. The CDR3 is 16 amino acids. CDR3 coding DNA: TGTGCCAGCCGTCTTCCGGGAGAAGGCTCCTACAATGAGCAGTTCTTC. Its translation is CASRLPGEGSYNEQFF.

This clonotype was seen at least ten times. The chain is built from TRBV20-1 and TRBJ2-7; TRBD2 matches at 7 bases. The CDR3 spans 15 residues. V gave up 0 bases and J gave up 2 bases; unmatched junction bases: 7. Germline CDR1 reads DFQATT; CDR2 reads SNEGSKA (reference sequence). CDR3 amino acids: CSARDHGGGPYEQYF. CDR3 bases: TGCAGTGCTAGAGATCACGGGGGAGGGCCCTACGAGCAGTACTTC.

This clonotype was recorded at least ten times. J is TRBJ1-1 and V is TRBV30; 7 nucleotides line up with TRBD1. Trimming took 6 bases from V and 4 from J; bases not matched to a gene: 8. In germline, CDR1 is GTSNPN, CDR2 SVGIG (reference sequence). The CDR3 is made up of 13 amino acids. This CDR3 is CACLTGIGTEAFF. DNA for the CDR3: TGTGCCTGCCTGACAGGGATTGGCACTGAAGCTTTCTTT.

In regard to this clonotype: A single base separates this from a much larger clone, so it may be a read error. The rearrangement links TRBV2 to TRBJ2-5; a possible D gene is TRBD2 (6 bases). The DNA end lines up better with TRBJ2-1; the J call may be wrong. The CDR3 covers 16 residues. CDR1 is SNHLY, CDR2 FYNNEI, per germline. The CDR3 here is CVSSKRDLTRANEQFF. CDR3 DNA sequence: TGTGTCAGCAGTAAAAGGGACTTAACGCGGGCCAATGAGCAGTTCTTC.

Many counts were recorded for this clonotype. The V and J genes are TRBV3-1 and TRBJ1-1, with D perhaps matching TRBD1 (5 bases). V was clipped by 2 bases and J by 7 bases, with 14 bases between them. Germline loops: CDR1 LGHDT, CDR2 YNNKEL (reference sequence). This CDR3 has 14 amino acids. CDR3 protein: CASSQQGGGVEAFF. CDR3 DNA sequence: TGTGCCAGCAGCCAACAGGGTGGAGGTGTTGAAGCTTTCTTT.

A few counts support this clonotype. This chain's CDR3 is CASSPRTGDSANEQYF. In DNA form, the CDR3 reads TGTGCCAGCAGCCCTCGGACAGGGGATAGTGCCAACGAGCAGTACTTC. The chain employs TRBV3-1 and TRBJ2-7; TRBD1 matches at 9 bases. The V gene end was trimmed by 4 bases and the J gene end by 5 bases; junction bases not matched to a gene: 12. From germline, CDR1 is LGHDT and CDR2 YNNKEL (reference sequence). There are 16 residues in the CDR3.

This clonotype was seen a few times. CDR3 coding DNA: TGTGCCTGGAGCTTACAGGGGGCCGGTGGCTACACCTTC. This sequence encodes CAWSLQGAGGYTF. The V and J genes are TRBV30 and TRBJ1-2; 9 positions agree with TRBD1. Germline assignment: CDR1 GTSNPN and CDR2 SVGIG (reference sequence). The CDR3 runs to 13 residues. Trimming removed 3 bases from V and 7 bases from J; junction bases left unmatched: 6.

The rearrangement uses TRBV3-1 and TRBJ1-2; no clear D. CDR3 length: 15 residues. The V end lost 0 bases, the J end lost 2 bases, and 10 bases lay between the germline ends. Germline lookup yields CDR1 LGHDT and CDR2 YNNKEL (reference sequence). The CDR3 DNA follows: TGTGCCAGCAGCCAAGATCTGGGCCAGAACTATGGCTACACCTTC. Translating it yields CASSQDLGQNYGYTF.

The sample holds a few counts of this clonotype. The V gene is TRBV11-2, the J gene TRBJ2-3, with 8 bases identical to TRBD1. V lost 3 bases and J lost 3; bases outside the gene matches: 2. This CDR3 is 14 amino acids long. The germline V gene has CDR1 SGHAT and CDR2 FQNNGV. Here the CDR3 reads CASSFWTGTDTQYF. The CDR3 nucleotides read TGTGCCAGCAGCTTCTGGACAGGGACAGATACGCAGTATTTT.

This clonotype was seen a few times. This chain links TRBV4-2 with TRBJ2-3, with 8 bases fitting TRBD2. This CDR3 contains 18 residues. CDR1 LGHNA and CDR2 YNFKEQ come from the germline V gene. J gave up 5 bases and V 0 bases, and 13 bases lay outside the gene matches. This CDR3 reads CASSQDPPRTGGIDTQYF. Here the CDR3 DNA reads TGTGCCAGCAGCCAAGATCCCCCCAGGACGGGAGGGATAGATACGCAGTATTTT.

This sequence joins TRBV6-1 and TRBJ1-2, with 8 bases aligning to TRBD1. CDR1 and CDR2 from the germline V gene are MNHNS and SASEGT. There are 15 residues in the CDR3. The junction had 11 bases not matched to a gene; V was cut back by 6 bases and J by 5 bases. The CDR3 DNA reads as TGTGCCAGCAGCCGAACAGGGGGATTCACTTATGGCTACACCTTC. Translating gives CASSRTGGFTYGYTF.

The chain is built from TRBV6-1 and TRBJ2-2; 14 positions match TRBD2. J was trimmed by 7 bases and V by 8 bases; bases with no gene match: 6. Germline loops: CDR1 MNHNS, CDR2 SASEGT. This CDR3 has 15 residues. CDR3 sequence reads: CASGFGTSGSGELFF. The CDR3 region has the DNA TGTGCCAGCGGGTTCGGGACTAGCGGGAGCGGGGAGCTGTTTTTT.